This T cell receptor beta chain originates from a study of blood T cells in healthy people across ages. Germline CDR1 SQVTM, CDR2 ANQGSEA. The length of the CDR3 is 14 residues. This clonotype was observed a few times. Antigen unknown. Study-wide findings and caveats: The lack of PBMC sorting stopped any conclusive naive versus antigen-experienced comparison.

Ten milliliters of peripheral blood were drawn from each donor into EDTA-treated tubes. A second PCR of roughly 6 to 12 cycles used a sample-barcoded 5' primer and a J-beta primer mix. Template switching added a 12-random-nucleotide identifier to every cDNA molecule. There were at least 3 million CDR3-containing paired-end reads obtained from each sample. TCRdb re-called the 5' RACE reads through MiXCR, storing one row per CDR3 protein. The data show some 860,000 distinct CDR3 sequences, more than 50% seen once. Material for sequencing was blood. The rearrangement uses TRBV29-1 and TRBJ2-7; possible D gene TRBD2, 5 bases. Near its end, the DNA agrees better with TRBJ2-5, so the J call may be wrong. This TCR derives from a middle-aged man in good health. The CDR3 DNA is TGCAGCGCCAAGGACTCCGGAAGCCAAGAGACCCAGTACTTC. Amino acids: CSAKDSGSQETQYF.